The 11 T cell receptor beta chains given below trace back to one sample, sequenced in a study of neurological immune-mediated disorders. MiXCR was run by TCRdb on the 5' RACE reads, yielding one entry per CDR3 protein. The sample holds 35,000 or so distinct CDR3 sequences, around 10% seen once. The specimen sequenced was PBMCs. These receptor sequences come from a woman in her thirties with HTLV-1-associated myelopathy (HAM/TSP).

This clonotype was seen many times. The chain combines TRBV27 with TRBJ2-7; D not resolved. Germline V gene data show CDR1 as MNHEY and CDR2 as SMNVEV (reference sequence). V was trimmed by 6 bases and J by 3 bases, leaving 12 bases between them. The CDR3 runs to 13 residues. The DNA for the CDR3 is TGTGCCAGCAGACTCTCCTTTTTCTACGAGCAGTACTTC. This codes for CASRLSFFYEQYF.

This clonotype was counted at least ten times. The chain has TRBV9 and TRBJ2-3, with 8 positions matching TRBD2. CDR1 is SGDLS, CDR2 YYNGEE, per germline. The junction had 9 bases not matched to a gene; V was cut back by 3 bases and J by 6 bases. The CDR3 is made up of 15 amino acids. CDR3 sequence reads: CASSEAVAGSDTQYF. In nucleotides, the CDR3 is TGTGCCAGCAGCGAGGCCGTAGCGGGGTCGGATACGCAGTATTTT. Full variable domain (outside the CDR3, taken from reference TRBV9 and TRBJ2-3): DSGVTQTPKHLITATGQRVTLRCSPRSGDLSVYWYQQSLDQGLQFLIQYYNGEERAKGNILERFSAQQFPDLHSELNLSSLELGDSALYFCASSEAVAGSDTQYFGPGTRLTVL.

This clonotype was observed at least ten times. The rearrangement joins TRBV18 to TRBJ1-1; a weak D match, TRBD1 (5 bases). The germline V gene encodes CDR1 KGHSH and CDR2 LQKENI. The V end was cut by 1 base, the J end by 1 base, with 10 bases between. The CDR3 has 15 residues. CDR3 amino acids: CASSPRPGQNTEAFF. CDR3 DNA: TGTGCCAGCTCACCACGGCCCGGACAGAACACTGAAGCTTTCTTT.

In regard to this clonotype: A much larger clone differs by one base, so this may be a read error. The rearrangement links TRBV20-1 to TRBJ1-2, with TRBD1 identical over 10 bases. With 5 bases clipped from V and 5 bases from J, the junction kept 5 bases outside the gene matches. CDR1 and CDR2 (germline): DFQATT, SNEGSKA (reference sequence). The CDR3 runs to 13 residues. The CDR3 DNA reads TGCAGTGCTTGGACAGGGGGAACATATGGCTACACCTTC. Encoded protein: CSAWTGGTYGYTF.

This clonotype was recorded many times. The CDR3 nucleotides are TGCGCCAGCAGCATGAGGGTGGACACTGAAGCTTTCTTT. Protein: CASSMRVDTEAFF. The J gene is TRBJ1-1, the V gene TRBV5-1; D remains ambiguous. This CDR3 comprises 13 residues. From germline, CDR1 is SGHRS and CDR2 YFSETQ. V dropped 4 bases and J dropped 3 bases, with 10 bases sitting between them.

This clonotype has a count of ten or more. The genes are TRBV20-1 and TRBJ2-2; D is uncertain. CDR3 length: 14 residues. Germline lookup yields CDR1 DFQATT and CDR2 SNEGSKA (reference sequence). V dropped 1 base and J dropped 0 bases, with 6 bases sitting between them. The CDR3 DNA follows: TGCAGTGCTAGAGCCCCGTCGAACACCGGGGAGCTGTTTTTT. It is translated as CSARAPSNTGELFF.

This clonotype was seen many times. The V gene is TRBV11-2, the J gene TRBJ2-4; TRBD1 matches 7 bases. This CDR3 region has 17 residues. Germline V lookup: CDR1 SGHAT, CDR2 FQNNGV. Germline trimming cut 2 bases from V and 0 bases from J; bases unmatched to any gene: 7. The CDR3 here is CASSLKGDRLAKNIQYF. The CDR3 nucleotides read TGTGCCAGCAGCTTAAAGGGGGACAGACTAGCCAAAAACATTCAGTACTTC.

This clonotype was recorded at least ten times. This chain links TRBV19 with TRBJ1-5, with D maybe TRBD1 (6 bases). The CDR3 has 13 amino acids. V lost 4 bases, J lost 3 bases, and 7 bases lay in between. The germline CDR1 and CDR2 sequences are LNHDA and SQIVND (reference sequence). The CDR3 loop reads CASSRQDNQPQHF. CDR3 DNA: TGTGCCAGTAGTAGACAGGACAATCAGCCCCAGCATTTT.

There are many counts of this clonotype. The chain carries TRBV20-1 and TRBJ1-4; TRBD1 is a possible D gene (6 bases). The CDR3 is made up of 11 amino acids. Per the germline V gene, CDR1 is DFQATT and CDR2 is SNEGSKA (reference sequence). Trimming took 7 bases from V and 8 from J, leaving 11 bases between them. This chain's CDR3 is CSGQGNEKLFF. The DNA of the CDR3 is TGCAGTGGTCAGGGGAACGAAAAACTGTTTTTT.

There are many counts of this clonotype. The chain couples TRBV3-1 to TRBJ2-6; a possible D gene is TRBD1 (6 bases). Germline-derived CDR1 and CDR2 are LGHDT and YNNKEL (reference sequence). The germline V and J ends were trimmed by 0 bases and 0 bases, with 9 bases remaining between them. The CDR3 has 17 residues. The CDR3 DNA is TGTGCCAGCAGCCAAGACGGGACATCCTCTGGGGCCAACGTCCTGACTTTC. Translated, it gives CASSQDGTSSGANVLTF.

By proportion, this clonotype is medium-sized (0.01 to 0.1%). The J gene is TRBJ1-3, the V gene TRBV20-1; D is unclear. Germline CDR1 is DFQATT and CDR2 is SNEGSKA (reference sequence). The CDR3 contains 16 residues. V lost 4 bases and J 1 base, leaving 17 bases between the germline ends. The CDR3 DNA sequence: TGCAGTGCTAATGGCGCGCCCGGTCGTTCTGGAAACACCATATATTTT. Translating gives CSANGAPGRSGNTIYF.